The rows below give T cell receptor beta chains drawn from one sample of a study of OX40 agonist ivuxolimab in advanced cancers. Measured with immunoSEQ multiplex PCR; TCRdb has only the in-frame clones, and not every one. Of 85,000 to 100,000 clones listed, around 83% are singletons. The sample was CD4+ or CD8+ T cells sorted from blood, taken in a trial of the OX40 agonist ivuxolimab. The receptor set was obtained from an adult with an advanced solid tumor such as melanoma, head and neck, liver or kidney cancer. Both conserved end residues are part of each CDR3. Each record gives: D gene, clone size, V gene, J gene, CDR3 DNA, CDR3 protein. The D gene is left open where the match is weak. Clone size is stated in some rows and not others, as once, few, many or a class when expanded.

D: NA
size: NA
V: TRBV5-4
J: TRBJ2-1
DNA: TGTGCCAGCAGCCAAGACCCGACTGACTACAATGAGCAGTTCTTC
CDR3: CASSQDPTDYNEQFF

D: NA
size: NA
V: TRBV5-1
J: TRBJ2-1
DNA: TGCGCCAGCAGGTCACCGGGAGTGTCCTACAATGAGCAGTTCTTC
CDR3: CASRSPGVSYNEQFF

D: NA
size: NA
V: TRBV6-5
J: TRBJ1-3
DNA: TGTGCCAGCAGTTCCCACAGCTCTGGAAACACCATATATTTT
CDR3: CASSSHSSGNTIYF

D: NA
size: NA
V: TRBV5-4
J: TRBJ1-2
DNA: TGTGCCAGCAGCCAACGGGCCTTCTATGGCTACACCTTC
CDR3: CASSQRAFYGYTF

D: NA
size: NA
V: TRBV5-1
J: TRBJ2-3
DNA: TGCGCCAGCAGCTTGGACCGAAGCACAGATACGCAGTATTTT
CDR3: CASSLDRSTDTQYF

D: NA
size: NA
V: TRBV28
J: TRBJ1-1
DNA: TGTGCCAGCAGTTCCCTAACCTTCACGGTGAACACTGAAGCTTTCTTT
CDR3: CASSSLTFTVNTEAFF

D: TRBD1
size: NA
V: TRBV2
J: TRBJ2-1
DNA: TGTGCCAGCATTCGAGACCAGGGGGCTGGGGGCGAGCAGTTCTTC
CDR3: CASIRDQGAGGEQFF

D: NA
size: once
V: TRBV27
J: TRBJ2-2
DNA: TGTGCCAGCAGTTTATCGGGTAGATATAACACCGGGGAGCTGTTTTTT
CDR3: CASSLSGRYNTGELFF

D: NA
size: NA
V: TRBV5-1
J: TRBJ1-4
DNA: TGCGCCAGCAGCATCACAGGGAGAGGCGAAAAACTGTTTTTT
CDR3: CASSITGRGEKLFF

D: NA
size: few
V: TRBV29-1
J: TRBJ2-7
DNA: TGCAGCGTTGGGCAGGGTGAAGCCTACGAGCAGTACTTC
CDR3: CSVGQGEAYEQYF

D: TRBD1
size: NA
V: TRBV27
J: TRBJ2-7
DNA: TGTGCCAGCAGTTCCCCCACAGGGGGCACCTACGAGCAGTACTTC
CDR3: CASSSPTGGTYEQYF

D: NA
size: NA
V: TRBV2
J: TRBJ1-4
DNA: TGTGCCAGCAGCCTTACAGGGAGTAATGAAAAACTGTTTTTT
CDR3: CASSLTGSNEKLFF

D: TRBD1
size: NA
V: TRBV15
J: TRBJ1-2
DNA: TGTGCCACCAGCAGAGATAGGGTGGACAGGGCTTACTATGGCTACACCTTC
CDR3: CATSRDRVDRAYYGYTF

D: TRBD1
size: NA
V: TRBV5-4
J: TRBJ2-2
DNA: TGTGCCAGCAGCTTCCACAGGGGGCTTAACACCGGGGAGCTGTTTTTT
CDR3: CASSFHRGLNTGELFF

D: TRBD2
size: NA
V: TRBV11-2
J: TRBJ2-1
DNA: TGTGCCAGCAGCTCCGCGGGGGGCCGGTTCACTGAGCAGTTCTTC
CDR3: CASSSAGGRFTEQFF

D: TRBD2
size: NA
V: TRBV5-6
J: TRBJ2-7
DNA: TGTGCCAGCAGCTTGAGACAGGGTAGACTAGCGGGGAACGAGCAGTACTTC
CDR3: CASSLRQGRLAGNEQYF

D: TRBD1
size: NA
V: TRBV28
J: TRBJ1-2
DNA: TGTGCCAGCAGTTTCCAGGGGGCACCTAACTATGGCTACACCTTC
CDR3: CASSFQGAPNYGYTF

D: NA
size: NA
V: TRBV5-1
J: TRBJ2-6
DNA: TGCGCCAGCCATGAGGGGCCCGGGGCCAACGTCCTGACTTTC
CDR3: CASHEGPGANVLTF

D: NA
size: NA
V: TRBV11-2
J: TRBJ2-4
DNA: TGTGCCAGCAGCGACTACAAAAACATTCAGTACTTC
CDR3: CASSDYKNIQYF

D: TRBD1
size: NA
V: TRBV28
J: TRBJ2-2
DNA: TGTGCCAGCAGTTATGGGACAGCGAACACCGGGGAGCTGTTTTTT
CDR3: CASSYGTANTGELFF

D: TRBD1
size: NA
V: TRBV19
J: TRBJ2-3
DNA: TGTGCCAGTAGATACAAAGTGGGACAGGCAGATACGCAGTATTTT
CDR3: CASRYKVGQADTQYF

D: TRBD2
size: NA
V: TRBV5-1
J: TRBJ2-5
DNA: TGCGCCAGCAGCCAGGGAGGGGTCCAAGAGACCCAGTACTTC
CDR3: CASSQGGVQETQYF

D: NA
size: NA
V: TRBV18
J: TRBJ1-2
DNA: TGTGCCAGCTCACTCGGGGCTAACTATGGCTACACCTTC
CDR3: CASSLGANYGYTF

D: NA
size: NA
V: TRBV7-2
J: TRBJ2-7
DNA: TGTGCCAGCAGCTTAGGGGGGACGACGAGGCAGTACTTC
CDR3: CASSLGGTTRQYF

D: TRBD1
size: NA
V: TRBV5-1
J: TRBJ1-4
DNA: TGCGCCAGCAGCCGGACAGGGGAGGGAGAAAAACTGTTTTTT
CDR3: CASSRTGEGEKLFF

D: NA
size: few
V: TRBV4-1
J: TRBJ2-1
DNA: TGCGCCAGCAGCCAAGGGACCCCGATTTTCGGCGATGAGCAGTTCTTC
CDR3: CASSQGTPIFGDEQFF

D: NA
size: NA
V: TRBV4-1
J: TRBJ1-1
DNA: TGCGCCAGCAGCCACCGAGGTGAAGGGAGAAAAAATGAAGCTTTCTTT
CDR3: CASSHRGEGRKNEAFF

D: NA
size: NA
V: TRBV6-1
J: TRBJ2-1
DNA: TGTGCCAGCAGTGAAGTTTTGAATGAGCAGTTCTTC
CDR3: CASSEVLNEQFF

D: NA
size: NA
V: TRBV27
J: TRBJ2-1
DNA: TGTGCCAGCAGTCCGCTCTCCTACAATGAGCAGTTCTTC
CDR3: CASSPLSYNEQFF

D: NA
size: NA
V: TRBV9
J: TRBJ2-3
DNA: TGTGCCAGCAGCCAAAGGGACGGGAGCACAGATACGCAGTATTTT
CDR3: CASSQRDGSTDTQYF

D: NA
size: NA
V: TRBV5-1
J: TRBJ1-4
DNA: TGCGCCAGCAGCTCTCAGAGACCTAATGAAAAACTGTTTTTT
CDR3: CASSSQRPNEKLFF

D: TRBD1
size: NA
V: TRBV5-1
J: TRBJ2-3
DNA: TGCGCCAGCAGCCCAGGGGGCGCAGATACGCAGTATTTT
CDR3: CASSPGGADTQYF

D: NA
size: NA
V: TRBV5-6
J: TRBJ2-5
DNA: TGTGCCAGCAGCTTGGACCCAGGGTACCAAGAGACCCAGTACTTC
CDR3: CASSLDPGYQETQYF

D: TRBD1
size: NA
V: TRBV5-1
J: TRBJ2-1
DNA: TGCGCCAGCAGCGGACAGGGGGCATATGAGCAGTTCTTC
CDR3: CASSGQGAYEQFF

D: TRBD2
size: once
V: TRBV29-1
J: TRBJ2-1
DNA: TGCAGCGTTGAACCCTCCGGGACTAGCGGGGGTGTTTCCTACAATGAGCAGTTCTTC
CDR3: CSVEPSGTSGGVSYNEQFF

D: TRBD2
size: NA
V: TRBV4-3
J: TRBJ2-3
DNA: TGCGCCAGCAGCCCTAGCGGGAGACTTTTAGGTACAGATACGCAGTATTTT
CDR3: CASSPSGRLLGTDTQYF

D: TRBD1
size: NA
V: TRBV2
J: TRBJ2-5
DNA: TGTGCCAGCCGGGACAGGTACCAAGAGACCCAGTACTTC
CDR3: CASRDRYQETQYF

D: NA
size: NA
V: TRBV6-5
J: TRBJ2-4
DNA: TGTGCCAGCAGTTACAGTCGGAGGGATAACATTCAGTACTTC
CDR3: CASSYSRRDNIQYF

D: NA
size: NA
V: TRBV7-3
J: TRBJ1-1
DNA: TGTGCCAGCAGCTTACAGCCCGTGAACACTGAAGCTTTCTTT
CDR3: CASSLQPVNTEAFF

D: NA
size: few
V: TRBV6-5
J: TRBJ2-1
DNA: TGTGCCAGCAGTCCCCCCGGGATCAATGAGCAGTTCTTC
CDR3: CASSPPGINEQFF

D: NA
size: once
V: TRBV15
J: TRBJ1-1
DNA: TGTGCCACCAGCAGAGATAAGGCAGCGTCCCTGAGGGAAGCTTTCTTT
CDR3: CATSRDKAASLREAFF

D: TRBD1
size: NA
V: TRBV7-9
J: TRBJ1-5
DNA: TGTGCCAGCAGCTTACAGGGGGATCAGCCCCAGCATTTT
CDR3: CASSLQGDQPQHF

D: TRBD2
size: NA
V: TRBV11-3
J: TRBJ2-2
DNA: TGTGCCAGCAGCCCGAGAGGACTAGCGGGGGGGACCGGGGAGCTGTTTTTT
CDR3: CASSPRGLAGGTGELFF

D: NA
size: NA
V: TRBV28
J: TRBJ1-5
DNA: TGTGCCAGCAGTTTTACTTCACGCTCGGCCTACCAGCCCCAGCATTTT
CDR3: CASSFTSRSAYQPQHF

D: NA
size: NA
V: TRBV29-1
J: TRBJ1-1
DNA: TGCAGCGTTGAAAATTACTTGGAGACTGAAGCTTTCTTT
CDR3: CSVENYLETEAFF

D: NA
size: NA
V: TRBV7-7
J: TRBJ2-5
DNA: TGTGCTAGCAGCCAAGGACAGACTAAACAAGAGACCCAGTACTTC
CDR3: CASSQGQTKQETQYF

D: TRBD1
size: few
V: TRBV5-1
J: TRBJ1-1
DNA: TGCGCCAGCAGCTTACAGGGGGCTTCGTACACTGAAGCTTTCTTT
CDR3: CASSLQGASYTEAFF

D: NA
size: NA
V: TRBV6-5
J: TRBJ2-2
DNA: TGTGCCAGCAGTTATCAGGGGAACACCGGGGAGCTGTTTTTT
CDR3: CASSYQGNTGELFF

D: NA
size: few
V: TRBV2
J: TRBJ1-1
DNA: TGTGCCAGCAGTACGGTGTGGACTGAAGCTTTCTTT
CDR3: CASSTVWTEAFF

D: NA
size: NA
V: TRBV2
J: TRBJ1-2
DNA: TGTGCCAGCACCTTGGGCGGGTCAGGCCAGTACTATGGCTACACCTTC
CDR3: CASTLGGSGQYYGYTF

D: NA
size: NA
V: TRBV27
J: TRBJ2-7
DNA: TGTGCCAGCAGCTTCATAGGCGGGAACTCCTACGAGCAGTACTTC
CDR3: CASSFIGGNSYEQYF

D: NA
size: NA
V: TRBV18
J: TRBJ1-5
DNA: TGTGCCAGCTCACTTGCATTTACAGGGCGCGGCAATCAGCCCCAGCATTTT
CDR3: CASSLAFTGRGNQPQHF

D: NA
size: NA
V: TRBV19
J: TRBJ1-1
DNA: TGTGCCAGTAGTATCCCAGGTCTGAACACTGAAGCTTTCTTT
CDR3: CASSIPGLNTEAFF

D: TRBD2
size: NA
V: TRBV7-2
J: TRBJ2-3
DNA: TGTGCCAGCAGCTTAGGCGGGAGTGCTAGCACAGATACGCAGTATTTT
CDR3: CASSLGGSASTDTQYF

D: NA
size: once
V: TRBV18
J: TRBJ1-2
DNA: TGTGCCAGCTCACCAAATTTTGGCTACACCTTC
CDR3: CASSPNFGYTF

D: NA
size: NA
V: TRBV9
J: TRBJ2-7
DNA: TGTGCCAGCAGCGTAGGCTTGGGACAAACCTACGAGCAGTACTTC
CDR3: CASSVGLGQTYEQYF

D: TRBD2
size: NA
V: TRBV29-1
J: TRBJ2-3
DNA: TGCAGCGTCTCTAAGACTAGCCGGAACACAGATACGCAGTATTTT
CDR3: CSVSKTSRNTDTQYF